This T cell receptor (beta chain) was found in a study of blood T cell repertoires in COVID-19. Study details: The analysed material was cDNA or gDNA that came from T cells, B-cell-depleted T cells, or PBMCs.

Trimming removed 6 bases at V and 7 bases at J, with 19 bases between. Germline V CDR1 and CDR2: LNHDA, SQIVND (reference sequence). The CDR3 runs to 15 residues. The authors' processing: The assay estimated nucleated cells by amplifying reference gene primers. Clones were read by immunoSEQ multiplex PCR, and TCRdb kept only the in-frame ones, dropping some. V and J calls and clone size follow that table, whereas D and trimming were derived from the DNA. The table lists about 150,000 clones, about 80% of them singletons, with about 2% in the top ten. The chain is built from TRBV19 and TRBJ1-5, with a tentative D call TRBD1 (6 bases). This clonotype originated in an elderly woman with acute or convalescent COVID-19. The sequencing input was peripheral blood. CDR3 nucleotides: TGTGCCAGTAGCCCCCAGAATGGCAGGGGACAGCCCCAGCATTTT. Translation: CASSPQNGRGQPQHF.